This T cell receptor beta chain came from a study of cytomegalovirus exposure and HLA in healthy donors. Study-level points and caveats: Researchers reported from a later analysis that most CMV-associated TCR beta chains appeared HLA-restricted. Among immune exposure information, only CMV serostatus was available.

This PCR relied on a set of 60 Vbeta primers and 13 Jbeta primers. Sequencing used immunoSEQ multiplex PCR; TCRdb keeps in-frame clones, though not all of them. The table lists about 89,000 clones, about 89% of them singletons. CDR3 size: 11 residues. Between the trimmed V and J ends, which lost 8 bases and 7 bases, there was a span of 11 bases. Germline values: CDR1 MNHNS, CDR2 SASEGT. With respect to this clone: Antigen specificity is unknown.

This TCR derives from a man under 40 in good health and CMV-seropositive. Sequencing was performed on PBMCs. This sequence joins TRBV6-1 and TRBJ1-1; tentatively, D is TRBD1 (6 bases). In nucleotides, the CDR3 is TGTGCCAGCGGAAGGGGGAGTGAAGCTTTCTTT. It translates to CASGRGSEAFF.